The present T cell receptor beta chain was sequenced within a study of cytomegalovirus exposure and HLA in healthy donors. Overall study findings and caveats: Listed as cytomegalovirus-associated were over 150 TCR beta chains. In a later analysis, DRB1 alleles had the most associated TCRs; HLA-C alleles the fewest. When analyzed later, a missense DCLRE1C variant was found to be linked to TCR beta V- and J-gene trimming.

Healthy donors of bone marrow made up the group. This clone has a single count. Its target is not known. The primer mix had 60 Vbeta and 13 Jbeta primers. This table comes from immunoSEQ multiplex PCR, and its TCRdb copy is limited to in-frame clones, with some not included. This table has roughly 190,000 clones, 77% appearing once. The origin of this receptor is a female donor in good health and CMV-seronegative. Sequenced sample: PBMCs.

The CDR3 DNA is TGTGCCAGTAGTTCAGGGACAGTAAAATACGAGCAGTACTTC. This translates into CASSSGTVKYEQYF. The V gene is TRBV19, the J gene TRBJ2-7, with 7 bases lining up with TRBD1. V lost 5 bases, J lost 4 bases, and 8 bases stayed unmatched. The CDR3 is made up of 14 amino acids. Looked up from germline, CDR1 is LNHDA and CDR2 is SQIVND (reference sequence).